The 22 T cell receptor beta chains given below trace back to one sample, sequenced in a study of blood T cell repertoires in COVID-19. Measured with immunoSEQ multiplex PCR; TCRdb has only the in-frame clones, and not every one. The sample records about 140,000 clones, around 84% being singletons. Material for sequencing was peripheral blood. These receptors all come from a woman aged 55-69 years with acute or convalescent COVID-19.

This chain links TRBV30 with TRBJ1-2; 7 positions match TRBD1. Trimming removed 2 bases from V and 6 bases from J; junction bases left unmatched: 6. The CDR3 runs to 13 residues. The germline gives CDR1 GTSNPN, CDR2 SVGIG (reference sequence). CDR3 residues: CAWSPRGQNGYTF. Here the CDR3 DNA reads TGTGCCTGGAGTCCCCGGGGACAGAATGGCTACACCTTC.

The chain carries TRBV28 and TRBJ2-3; a weak D match, TRBD1 (6 bases). Germline V CDR1 and CDR2: MDHEN, SYDVKM. This CDR3 has 15 residues. Trimming pared 6 bases from V and 0 bases from J, leaving 13 bases between. The chain's CDR3 is CASRGTRGSTDTQYF. CDR3 nucleotide sequence: TGTGCCAGCAGGGGGACAAGGGGGAGCACAGATACGCAGTATTTT. The full variable domain, its missing parts supplied by reference TRBV28 and TRBJ2-3, is DVKVTQSSRYLVKRTGEKVFLECVQDMDHENMFWYRQDPGLGLRLIYFSYDVKMKEKGDIPEGYSVSREKKERFSLILESASTNQTSMYLCASRGTRGSTDTQYFGPGTRLTVL.

This clone was seen just once. The chain is built from TRBV10-3 and TRBJ2-7, with 10 bases matching TRBD2. The CDR3 totals 14 residues. Trimming at V came to 7 bases and at J to 0 bases, leaving 3 bases not matched to a gene. Germline CDR1 reads ENHRY; CDR2 reads SYGVKD. DNA of the CDR3: TGTGCCATCACTCCTAGCGGGGGCTCCTACGAGCAGTACTTC. Translated: CAITPSGGSYEQYF.

This clone was seen at least ten times. This chain links TRBV5-6 with TRBJ2-5; the match to TRBD1 covers 9 bases. This CDR3 is built from 14 residues. The trim removed 2 bases at V and 5 bases at J, leaving 4 bases unmatched. Germline V gene data show CDR1 as SGHDT and CDR2 as YYEEEE. The CDR3 DNA sequence: TGTGCCAGCAGCTTCGGACAGGGGCAGGAGACCCAGTACTTC. Translated: CASSFGQGQETQYF.

The chain links TRBV5-6 to TRBJ1-1, with TRBD1 matching over 7 bases. Per germline, CDR1 SGHDT and CDR2 YYEEEE. J was trimmed by 6 bases and V by 2 bases; bases with no gene match: 7. This CDR3 has 14 amino acids. In nucleotides, the CDR3 is TGTGCCAGCAGCTTTCTTGAGGGGGCGGCTGAAGCTTTCTTT. Its translation is CASSFLEGAAEAFF. The variable domain in full, with the rest retrieved from reference TRBV5-6 and TRBJ1-1, is DAGVTQSPTHLIKTRGQQVTLRCSPKSGHDTVSWYQQALGQGPQFIFQYYEEEERQRGNFPDRFSGHQFPNYSSELNVNALLLGDSALYLCASSFLEGAAEAFFGQGTRLTVV.

The V call is TRBV19, the J call TRBJ2-7; TRBD1 aligns across 9 bases. Per the germline V gene, CDR1 is LNHDA and CDR2 is SQIVND (reference sequence). The CDR3 is 17 residues long. Trimming removed 1 base from V and 2 bases from J; junction bases left unmatched: 9. CDR3 sequence: CASSIVPPGQGAYEQYF. As DNA, the CDR3 is TGTGCCAGTAGTATAGTCCCCCCGGGACAGGGTGCCTACGAGCAGTACTTC.

The rearrangement uses TRBV11-3 and TRBJ1-2; D is possibly TRBD1 (5 bases). V was shortened by 6 bases and J by 4 bases, with 9 bases between the two germline ends. From germline, CDR1 is SGHNT and CDR2 YENEEA. This CDR3 comprises 12 residues. The CDR3 region is CASRGGVYGYTF. The CDR3 coding sequence is TGTGCCAGCAGGGGGGGTGTCTATGGCTACACCTTC.

The table lists this clone with a count of one. The chain links TRBV18 to TRBJ2-2; D unclear. Trimming stripped 0 bases from V and 8 bases from J, with 4 bases between. The CDR3 consists of 12 residues. The germline CDR1 and CDR2 sequences are KGHSH and LQKENI. The DNA of the CDR3 is TGTGCCAGCTCACCACCGACTGGGGAGCTGTTTTTT. Encoded protein: CASSPPTGELFF.

The chain couples TRBV4-3 to TRBJ2-1, with 8 bases fitting TRBD2. From germline, CDR1 is LGHNA and CDR2 YSLEER. Trimming cost V 1 base and J 4 bases; bases outside gene matches: 12. The CDR3 contains 18 residues. The CDR3, as DNA: TGCGCCAGCAGCCAAGGGGTAGCGGGGTCTACGGTTTACAATGAGCAGTTCTTC. Its translation: CASSQGVAGSTVYNEQFF.

V and J are TRBV19 and TRBJ1-5, with 7 bases fitting TRBD1. The germline V gene encodes CDR1 LNHDA and CDR2 SQIVND (reference sequence). The CDR3 contains 14 residues. Trimming cost V 8 bases and J 4 bases; bases outside gene matches: 8. CDR3: CASSRGTANQPQHF. CDR3 coding DNA: TGTGCCAGTTCCCGAGGGACAGCGAATCAGCCCCAGCATTTT. The full variable domain, rest sourced from reference TRBV19 and TRBJ1-5, is DGGITQSPKYLFRKEGQNVTLSCEQNLNHDAMYWYRQDPGQGLRLIYYSQIVNDFQKGDIAEGYSVSREKKESFPLTVTSAQKNPTAFYLCASSRGTANQPQHFGDGTRLSIL.

CDR3 in amino acids: CSVEDSGGDYEQYF. CDR3 in DNA: TGCAGCGTTGAAGATTCAGGGGGTGACTACGAGCAGTACTTC. This chain links TRBV29-1 with TRBJ2-7; TRBD1 matches 7 bases. CDR1 SQVTM and CDR2 ANQGSEA come from the germline V gene. CDR3 length equals 14 residues. Trimming at V came to 0 bases and at J to 3 bases, leaving 5 bases not matched to a gene.

This clone appeared a few times. This chain connects TRBV5-1 to TRBJ1-6; the match to TRBD1 covers 8 bases. Looked up from germline, CDR1 is SGHRS and CDR2 is YFSETQ. The CDR3 has 15 residues. J gave up 14 bases and V 2 bases, and 12 bases lay outside the gene matches. DNA for the CDR3: TGCGCCAGCAGCTTTCAGGGGGCCCGAAGTAAGACCCTCCACTTT. Its translation is CASSFQGARSKTLHF.

The rearrangement uses TRBV4-1 and TRBJ2-7; possibly TRBD1 for D (5 bases). This CDR3 is 14 amino acids long. The germline V gene encodes CDR1 MGHRA and CDR2 YSYEKL. Trimming removed 0 bases at V and 2 bases at J, with 8 bases between. This CDR3 reads CASSQDQGPYEQYF. The CDR3, as DNA: TGCGCCAGCAGCCAAGATCAGGGTCCCTACGAGCAGTACTTC.

This chain joins TRBV19 and TRBJ2-1, with a weak D call TRBD1 (5 bases). V was shortened by 5 bases and J by 4 bases, with 9 bases between the two germline ends. The germline V gene has CDR1 LNHDA and CDR2 SQIVND (reference sequence). The CDR3 has 13 amino acids. CDR3 residues: CASSGQGYNEQFF. DNA of the CDR3: TGTGCCAGTAGTGGGCAGGGATACAATGAGCAGTTCTTC. Variable domain in full (rest from reference TRBV19 and TRBJ2-1): DGGITQSPKYLFRKEGQNVTLSCEQNLNHDAMYWYRQDPGQGLRLIYYSQIVNDFQKGDIAEGYSVSREKKESFPLTVTSAQKNPTAFYLCASSGQGYNEQFFGPGTRLTVL.

The gene calls are TRBV4-2 and TRBJ2-1; TRBD2 matches at 9 bases. The CDR3 extends over 15 amino acids. CDR1 is LGHNA and CDR2 is YNFKEQ in the germline V gene. The ends lost 1 base at V and 6 bases at J; junction bases unmatched: 4. The CDR3 is CASSQVGTSPNEQFF. In nucleotides, the CDR3 is TGTGCCAGCAGCCAAGTTGGGACTAGCCCCAATGAGCAGTTCTTC.

The chain is built from TRBV10-3 and TRBJ1-4; a possible D gene is TRBD1 (6 bases). CDR1 is ENHRY, CDR2 SYGVKD, per germline. Trimming shortened V by 6 bases and J by 0 bases, and 17 bases separated the two germline ends. The CDR3 is 17 residues long. The CDR3 DNA follows: TGTGCCATCAGCGAAACTGGGGGCCTGGCAACTAATGAAAAACTGTTTTTT. It translates to CAISETGGLATNEKLFF.

This clone was counted a few times. This chain joins TRBV5-1 and TRBJ2-5; 11 positions agree with TRBD1. The germline V gene has CDR1 SGHRS and CDR2 YFSETQ. The trim removed 4 bases at V and 5 bases at J, leaving 10 bases unmatched. The CDR3 loop spans 16 amino acids. CDR3 protein: CASSAGTGGVSETQYF. The CDR3 nucleotides are TGCGCCAGCAGCGCCGGGACAGGGGGGGTTAGCGAGACCCAGTACTTC.

V gene TRBV4-1 combines with J gene TRBJ1-4, with TRBD1 identical over 8 bases. Unmatched junction bases numbered 3, after V lost 2 bases and J lost 10 bases. Germline assignment: CDR1 MGHRA and CDR2 YSYEKL. The CDR3 is 13 residues long. The DNA for the CDR3 is TGCGCCAGCAGCCAACCGGGACAGGTAAAACTGTTTTTT. Amino acid sequence: CASSQPGQVKLFF.

The chain recombines TRBV4-2 with TRBJ2-5; 12 bases agree with TRBD2. Trimming cost V 0 bases and J 4 bases; bases outside gene matches: 18. Germline CDR1 is LGHNA and CDR2 is YNFKEQ. CDR3 length equals 21 residues. The DNA for the CDR3 is TGTGCCAGCAGCCAAGAATTGGGGACTAGCGGGTACAAGTGGGAAAGAGAGACCCAGTACTTC. Residues: CASSQELGTSGYKWERETQYF.

J is TRBJ2-1 and V is TRBV27; weak D call: TRBD2 (5 bases). The CDR3 is 14 residues long. The V and J ends lost 7 bases and 4 bases respectively, with 14 bases between them. The V gene's germline CDR1 is MNHEY and CDR2 SMNVEV (reference sequence). CDR3 sequence reads: CASTPSQVYNEQFF. The CDR3 DNA is TGTGCCAGCACCCCTAGCCAGGTATACAATGAGCAGTTCTTC.

V gene TRBV6-9 combines with J gene TRBJ2-3; 15 bases fit TRBD2. This CDR3 comprises 24 residues. Germline V CDR1 and CDR2: MNHGY, SVAAGI. V lost 0 bases, J lost 0 bases, and 19 bases stayed unmatched. The CDR3 here is CASSYSTVPGLAGGLTPSTDTQYF. Here the CDR3 DNA reads TGTGCCAGCAGTTATTCAACTGTCCCGGGACTAGCGGGGGGCCTTACTCCTAGCACAGATACGCAGTATTTT.

This chain joins TRBV12-3 or TRBV12-4 and TRBJ2-7; 8 positions agree with TRBD1. The CDR3 is 13 amino acids. Germline trimming cut 6 bases from V and 5 bases from J; bases unmatched to any gene: 6. CDR3 nucleotide sequence: TGTGCCAGCAGCCGGACAGGGCCCAACGAGCAGTACTTC. Protein sequence: CASSRTGPNEQYF.